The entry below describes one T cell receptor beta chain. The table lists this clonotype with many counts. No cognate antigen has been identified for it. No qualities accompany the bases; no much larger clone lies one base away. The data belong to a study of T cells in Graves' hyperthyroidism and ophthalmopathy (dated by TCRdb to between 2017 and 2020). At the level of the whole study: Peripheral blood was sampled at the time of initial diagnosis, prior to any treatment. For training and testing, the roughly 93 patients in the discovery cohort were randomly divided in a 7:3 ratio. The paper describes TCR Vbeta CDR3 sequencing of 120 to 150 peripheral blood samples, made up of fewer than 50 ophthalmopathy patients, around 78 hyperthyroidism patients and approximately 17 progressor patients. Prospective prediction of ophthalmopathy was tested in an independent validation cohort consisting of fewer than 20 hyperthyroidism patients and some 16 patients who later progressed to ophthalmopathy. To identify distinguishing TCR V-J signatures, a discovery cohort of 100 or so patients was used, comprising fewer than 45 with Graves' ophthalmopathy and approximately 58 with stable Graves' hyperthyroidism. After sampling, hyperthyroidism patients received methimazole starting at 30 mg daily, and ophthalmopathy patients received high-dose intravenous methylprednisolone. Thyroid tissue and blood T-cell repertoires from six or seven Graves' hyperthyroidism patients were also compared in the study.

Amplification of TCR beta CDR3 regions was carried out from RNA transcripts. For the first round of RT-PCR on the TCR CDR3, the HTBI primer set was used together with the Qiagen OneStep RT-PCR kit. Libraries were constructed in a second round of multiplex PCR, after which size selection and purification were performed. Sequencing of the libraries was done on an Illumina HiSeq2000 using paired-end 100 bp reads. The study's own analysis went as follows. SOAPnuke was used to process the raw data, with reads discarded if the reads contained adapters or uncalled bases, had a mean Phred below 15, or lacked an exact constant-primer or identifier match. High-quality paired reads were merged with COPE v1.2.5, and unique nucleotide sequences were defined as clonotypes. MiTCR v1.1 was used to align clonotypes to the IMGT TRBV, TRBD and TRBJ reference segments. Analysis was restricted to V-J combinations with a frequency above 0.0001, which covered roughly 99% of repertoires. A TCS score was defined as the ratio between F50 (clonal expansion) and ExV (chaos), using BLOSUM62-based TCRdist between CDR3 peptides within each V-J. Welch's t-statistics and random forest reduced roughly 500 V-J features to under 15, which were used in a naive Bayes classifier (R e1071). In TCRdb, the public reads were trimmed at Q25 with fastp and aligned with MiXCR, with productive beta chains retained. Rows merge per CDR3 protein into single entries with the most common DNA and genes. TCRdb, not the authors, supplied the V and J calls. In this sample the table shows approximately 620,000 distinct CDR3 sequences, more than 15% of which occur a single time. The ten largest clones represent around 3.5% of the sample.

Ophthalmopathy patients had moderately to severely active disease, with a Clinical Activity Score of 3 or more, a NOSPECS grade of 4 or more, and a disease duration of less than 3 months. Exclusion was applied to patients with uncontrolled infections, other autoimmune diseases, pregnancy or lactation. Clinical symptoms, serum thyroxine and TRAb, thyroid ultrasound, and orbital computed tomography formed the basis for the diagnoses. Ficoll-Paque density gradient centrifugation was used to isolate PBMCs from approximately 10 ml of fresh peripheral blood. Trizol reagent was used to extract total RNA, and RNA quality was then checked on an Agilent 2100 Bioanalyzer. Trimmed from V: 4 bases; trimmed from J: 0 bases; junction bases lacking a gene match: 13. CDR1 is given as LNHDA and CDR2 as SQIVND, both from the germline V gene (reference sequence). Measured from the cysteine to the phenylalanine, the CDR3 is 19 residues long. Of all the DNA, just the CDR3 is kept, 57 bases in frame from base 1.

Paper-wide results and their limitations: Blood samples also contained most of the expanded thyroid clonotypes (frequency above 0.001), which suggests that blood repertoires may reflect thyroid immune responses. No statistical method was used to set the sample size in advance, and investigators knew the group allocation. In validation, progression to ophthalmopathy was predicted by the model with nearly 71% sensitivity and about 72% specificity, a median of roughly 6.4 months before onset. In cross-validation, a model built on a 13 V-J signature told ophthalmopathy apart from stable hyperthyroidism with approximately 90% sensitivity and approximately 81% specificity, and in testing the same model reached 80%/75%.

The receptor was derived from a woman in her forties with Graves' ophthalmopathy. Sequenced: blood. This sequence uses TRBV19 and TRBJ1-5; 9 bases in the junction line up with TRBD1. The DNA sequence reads TGTGCCAGTAGTAGATCACCGGGACAGGGTGGACATAGCAATCAGCCCCAGCATTTT. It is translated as CASSRSPGQGGHSNQPQHF.